This T cell receptor (beta chain) comes out of a study of glioma-infiltrating T cells. TCR alpha and beta CDR3 regions were amplified from RNA using iRepertoire nested multiplex PCR. One entry per CDR3 protein results from TCRdb running MiXCR on the multiplex PCR reads. The table has about 400,000 distinct CDR3 sequences, 41% seen once. The sample consisted of glioma tissue, nonneoplastic brain tissue, or PBMCs (not recorded which). This receptor was taken from a human donor with low-grade glioma or glioblastoma, undergoing nonglioma brain surgery, or in good health (not recorded which).

The CDR3, as DNA: TGTGCCAGTAGTACCCTGGGGCCCAGGAACAGGGACTACACTGAAGCTTTCTTT. Amino acids: CASSTLGPRNRDYTEAFF. The V call is TRBV19, the J call TRBJ1-1; D is possibly TRBD1 (6 bases). Germline V gene lookup returns CDR1 LNHDA and CDR2 SQIVND (reference sequence). V was cut by 4 bases and J by 3 bases, with 24 bases left in between. The CDR3 loop spans 18 amino acids.